This T cell receptor (beta chain) was recorded in a study of T cells in Graves' hyperthyroidism and ophthalmopathy. J lost 8 bases, V lost 1 base, and 5 bases had no gene match. The CDR3 is 15 amino acids. CDR1 and CDR2 (germline): SGHVS, FNYEAQ. This clonotype was counted many times. There were TCR beta CDR3 regions amplified from RNA transcripts. HTBI primers were the set used in a first-round RT-PCR of the TCR CDR3. One entry per CDR3 protein, called by TCRdb with MiXCR from the multiplex PCR reads. The sample carries over 450,000 distinct CDR3 sequences, 13% to 15% recorded once. Sequenced input: blood. The sequence came from a woman younger than 30 with Graves' hyperthyroidism. The chain uses TRBV7-6 and TRBJ2-1, with 10 bases identical to TRBD2. The CDR3 coding sequence is TGTGCCAGCAGCTTAGAGGCTAGCGGGAGCTATGAGCAGTTCTTC. Amino acids: CASSLEASGSYEQFF.